Listed here are 32 T cell receptor beta chains from one sample, sequenced in a study of T cell responses to AZD1222 COVID-19 vaccine. Some clones are missing from TCRdb's copy, which holds only in-frame ones; the method was immunoSEQ multiplex PCR. This repertoire shows tens of thousands of clones, about 83% found once; its top ten account for about 3.5%. The specimen was peripheral blood, collected 28 days after the second AZD1222 dose. These receptors were obtained from an adult who received the AZD1222 COVID-19 vaccine.

Comments on this clone: In the same sample, other DNA sequences code for this CDR3. The chain is built from TRBV2 and TRBJ1-4; D remains unclear. V lost 1 base, J lost 7 bases, and 1 base lay in between. The CDR3 loop spans 11 amino acids. CDR1 and CDR2 from the germline V gene are SNHLY and FYNNEI. The CDR3 sequence: CASSEGEKLFF. CDR3 DNA: TGTGCCAGCAGTGAAGGTGAAAAACTGTTTTTT.

The DNA of the CDR3 is TGCACCAGCATGTTACAGGGTAAACACACTGAAGCTTTCTTT. This encodes CTSMLQGKHTEAFF. J is TRBJ1-1 and V is TRBV1; the table's D call, TRBD1, was not checked against the DNA. TRBV1 counts as a pseudogene. The CDR3 is made up of 14 amino acids.

This clone was observed a few times. CDR3: CASSSGQGTDSPLHF. The CDR3 coding sequence is TGTGCCAGCAGCTCGGGACAGGGGACCGATTCACCCCTCCACTTT. The chain recombines TRBV7-9 with TRBJ1-6; 10 bases are a match to TRBD1. CDR1 and CDR2 from the germline V gene are SEHNR and FQNEAQ (reference sequence). V trimming: 4 bases; J trimming: 8 bases; junction bases outside the gene matches: 5. The CDR3 has 15 amino acids.

The V gene is TRBV12-3 or TRBV12-4, the J gene TRBJ1-5; D possibly corresponds to TRBD1 (5 bases). Trimming cost V 6 bases and J 10 bases, with 16 bases left between them. The CDR3 has 13 amino acids. CDR3 in amino acids: CASSPSGDRPQHF. The CDR3 DNA reads as TGTGCCAGCAGCCCCTCCGGAGACAGACCCCAGCATTTT.

V is TRBV5-4 and J is TRBJ1-3; D is unclear. Per germline, CDR1 SGHNT and CDR2 YYREEE (reference sequence). Trimming took 4 bases from V and 0 from J, leaving 14 bases between them. The CDR3 length is 16 residues. The CDR3 is CASSPTAGFSGNTIYF. CDR3 in DNA: TGTGCCAGCAGCCCAACCGCCGGGTTCTCTGGAAACACCATATATTTT.

CDR3 in DNA: TGTGCCAGCAGTTTAACAGGGGTAGGCTACACCTTC. Translated, it gives CASSLTGVGYTF. The rearrangement joins TRBV12-3 or TRBV12-4 to TRBJ1-2; 7 bases align to TRBD1. The CDR3 spans 12 residues. V shed 2 bases and J 8 bases; nucleotides not matched to a gene: 2.

The J gene is TRBJ1-3, the V gene TRBV6-5, with D unresolved. This CDR3 has 14 residues. Germline lookup yields CDR1 MNHEY and CDR2 SVGAGI. Trimming took 10 bases from V and 0 from J, leaving 13 bases between them. The CDR3 bases are TGTGCCACATCCGACGCCGCCTCTGGAAACACCATATATTTT. It codes for CATSDAASGNTIYF.

The chain has TRBV28 and TRBJ1-1; D is ambiguous. Per germline, CDR1 MDHEN and CDR2 SYDVKM. V lost 8 bases, J lost 10 bases, and 20 bases lay in between. This CDR3 is built from 13 residues. CDR3 in DNA: TGTGCCAGCCGCCCCCATCGAAACTCCGGAGCTTTCTTT. Translated: CASRPHRNSGAFF.

The rearrangement joins TRBV19 to TRBJ1-6; TRBD1 matches 7 bases. The germline gives CDR1 LNHDA, CDR2 SQIVND (reference sequence). CDR3 length equals 13 residues. The V segment lost 8 bases and the J segment 7 bases; nucleotides outside the gene matches: 5. In nucleotides, the CDR3 is TGTGCCAGTTCCGGGACAGCAAATTCACCCCTCCACTTT. Translating it yields CASSGTANSPLHF.

The chain is built from TRBV5-5 and TRBJ1-1; 8 nucleotides line up with TRBD1. Germline lookup yields CDR1 SGHKS and CDR2 YYEKEE (reference sequence). V lost 0 bases to trimming and J lost 4 bases; unmatched junction nucleotides: 5. The CDR3 loop spans 15 amino acids. In nucleotides, the CDR3 is TGTGCCAGCAGCTTGGCCGGGACAGGCACCACTGAAGCTTTCTTT. Its translation: CASSLAGTGTTEAFF.

J is TRBJ2-3 and V is TRBV6-4; the match to TRBD2 covers 9 bases. This CDR3 is 16 amino acids long. Germline CDR1 is MRHNA and CDR2 is SNTAGT. J was trimmed by 1 base and V by 3 bases; bases with no gene match: 5. The CDR3 loop is CASSEPLAGCTDTQYF. CDR3 coding DNA: TGTGCCAGCAGTGAACCCCTAGCGGGGTGCACAGATACGCAGTATTTT.

This clone has only one observation. The chain joins TRBV19 to TRBJ1-5; D gene ambiguous. Germline CDR1 LNHDA, CDR2 SQIVND (reference sequence). The V and J ends lost 7 bases and 4 bases respectively, with 8 bases between them. The CDR3 contains 12 residues. The CDR3 loop reads CASKARNQPQHF. DNA for the CDR3: TGTGCCAGTAAGGCCAGGAATCAGCCCCAGCATTTT.

This clone was observed a few times. The J gene is TRBJ1-1, the V gene TRBV15, with D unclear. V was pared by 1 base and J by 5 bases, with 14 bases between. The CDR3 spans 15 residues. CDR1 and CDR2 (germline): LNHNV, YYDKDF (reference sequence). This CDR3 reads CATSRVKVDGTEAFF. DNA of the CDR3: TGTGCCACCAGCAGAGTCAAGGTGGATGGGACTGAAGCTTTCTTT. The full variable domain, completed using reference TRBV15 and TRBJ1-1, is DAMVIQNPRYQVTQFGKPVTLSCSQTLNHNVMYWYQQKSSQAPKLLFHYYDKDFNNEADTPDNFQSRRPNTSFCFLDIRSPGLGDTAMYLCATSRVKVDGTEAFFGQGTRLTVV.

This clone has just one count. The CDR3 nucleotides read TGCGCCACCACCTCGGGGGACAGGGGATTCGGAGTAGCCAAAAACATTCAGTACTTC. Translated, it gives CATTSGDRGFGVAKNIQYF. J is TRBJ2-4 and V is TRBV23-1, with TRBD1 matching over 10 bases. TRBV23-1 is filed as an ORF, its function uncertain. The CDR3 is 19 residues long. V dropped 10 bases and J dropped 0; count of bases not matched to a gene: 18.

The J gene is TRBJ1-6, the V gene TRBV7-2; no firm D call. Deletions cut 7 bases from V and 8 bases from J, with 18 bases between. Germline CDR1 is SGHTA and CDR2 is FQGNSA. The CDR3 loop spans 15 amino acids. In DNA form, the CDR3 reads TGTGCCAGCACCCAGGTCACGGGGATGGATTCACCCCTCCACTTT. This codes for CASTQVTGMDSPLHF.

The chain is built from TRBV19 and TRBJ2-7, with 11 positions matching TRBD1. The V gene's germline CDR1 is LNHDA and CDR2 SQIVND (reference sequence). The CDR3 consists of 16 residues. The trim removed 4 bases at V and 2 bases at J, leaving 7 bases unmatched. DNA for the CDR3: TGTGCCAGTAGTAGCCCCGGGACAGGGGGGACCTACGAGCAGTACTTC. Translation gives CASSSPGTGGTYEQYF.

V and J are TRBV20-1 and TRBJ1-2, with D uncertain. CDR1 and CDR2 from the germline V gene are DFQATT and SNEGSKA (reference sequence). V shed 1 base and J shed 6 bases, with 6 bases lying between them. This CDR3 region has 11 residues. This chain's CDR3 is CSARVGDGYTF. The CDR3 DNA reads as TGCAGTGCTAGAGTTGGGGATGGCTACACCTTC.

This clone has more than one count but fewer than ten. The chain is built from TRBV2 and TRBJ2-5; 14 bases are shared with TRBD2. This CDR3 spans 15 amino acids. Per germline, CDR1 SNHLY and CDR2 FYNNEI. The junction had 4 bases not matched to a gene; V was cut back by 7 bases and J by 3 bases. The CDR3 loop is CASKKTSGGEETQYF. CDR3 in DNA: TGTGCCAGCAAAAAGACTAGCGGGGGGGAAGAGACCCAGTACTTC.

The rearrangement links TRBV24-1 to TRBJ2-7, with 11 bases aligning to TRBD2. The CDR3 consists of 19 residues. Germline trimming cut 7 bases from V and 5 bases from J; bases unmatched to any gene: 21. Germline CDR1 reads KGHDR; CDR2 reads SFDVKD. The chain's CDR3 is CATRPTKEALAGEKDEQYF. DNA for the CDR3: TGTGCCACCAGACCAACCAAGGAGGCACTAGCGGGGGAAAAGGACGAGCAGTACTTC.

The chain has TRBV5-8 and TRBJ1-4; TRBD1 aligns across 10 bases. The germline V gene has CDR1 SGHTS and CDR2 YDEGEE. CDR3 size: 14 residues. Trimming took 4 bases from V and 5 from J; bases not matched to a gene: 2. Here the CDR3 reads CASSRDRGNEKLFF. The CDR3 DNA reads as TGTGCCAGCAGCCGGGACAGGGGAAATGAAAAACTGTTTTTT.

This clone has a single count. The chain recombines TRBV6-1 with TRBJ2-3, with D perhaps TRBD2 (6 bases). V dropped 2 bases and J dropped 0 bases, with 9 bases sitting between them. The CDR3 totals 15 residues. Germline CDR1 and CDR2: MNHNS and SASEGT. CDR3 sequence (DNA): TGTGCCAGCAGTGAAATGGCGGGGAGCACAGATACGCAGTATTTT. Translating gives CASSEMAGSTDTQYF.

This chain's CDR3 is CASSFNEETQYF. As DNA, the CDR3 is TGTGCCAGCAGCTTCAATGAGGAGACCCAGTACTTC. This sequence joins TRBV13 and TRBJ2-5; D uncertain. This CDR3 has 12 residues. Trimming took 3 bases from V and 5 from J, leaving 7 bases between them. Germline values: CDR1 PRHDT, CDR2 FYEKMQ (reference sequence).

The chain uses TRBV5-5 and TRBJ2-1; the D is unclear. The germline V gene has CDR1 SGHKS and CDR2 YYEKEE (reference sequence). Trimming left V 1 base short and J 8 bases short, with 4 bases between. The CDR3 extends over 11 amino acids. CDR3 amino acids: CASSLSHEQFF. The CDR3 coding sequence is TGTGCCAGCAGCTTGTCCCATGAGCAGTTCTTC.

The chain couples TRBV5-4 to TRBJ2-3, with D perhaps matching TRBD1 (5 bases). Germline lookup yields CDR1 SGHNT and CDR2 YYREEE (reference sequence). Trimming shortened V by 4 bases and J by 0 bases, and 12 bases separated the two germline ends. The CDR3 runs to 15 residues. The CDR3 is CASSPDSHSTDTQYF. The CDR3 coding sequence is TGTGCCAGCAGCCCAGACAGTCATAGCACAGATACGCAGTATTTT.

The genes are TRBV5-1 and TRBJ2-5; 8 bases are a match to TRBD1. The CDR3 covers 15 residues. After removal of 5 bases from V and 4 bases from J, the junction contained 10 bases not matched to a gene. Germline V gene data show CDR1 as SGHRS and CDR2 as YFSETQ. CDR3 loop: CASRPQGALGETQYF. CDR3 coding DNA: TGCGCCAGCAGGCCCCAGGGGGCTTTAGGAGAGACCCAGTACTTC.

The genes are TRBV7-9 and TRBJ2-3, with 8 bases that match TRBD1. Looked up from germline, CDR1 is SEHNR and CDR2 is FQNEAQ (reference sequence). This CDR3 region has 18 residues. The junction had 21 bases not matched to a gene; V was cut back by 1 base and J by 12 bases. Here the CDR3 reads CASSLVTLTSHGTGRQYF. The CDR3, as DNA: TGTGCCAGCAGCTTAGTCACCCTAACGAGTCATGGGACAGGCCGTCAGTATTTT. Full variable domain (rest looked up from reference TRBV7-9 and TRBJ2-3): DTGVSQNPRHKITKRGQNVTFRCDPISEHNRLYWYRQTLGQGPEFLTYFQNEAQLEKSRLLSDRFSAERPKGSFSTLEIQRTEQGDSAMYLCASSLVTLTSHGTGRQYFGPGTRLTVL.

The gene calls are TRBV9 and TRBJ1-4, with D unclear. Per the germline V gene, CDR1 is SGDLS and CDR2 is YYNGEE. The CDR3 has 15 amino acids. V lost 0 bases to trimming and J lost 6 bases, with 12 bases between them. CDR3 protein: CASSVGVTSYEKLFF. The CDR3 DNA follows: TGTGCCAGCAGCGTAGGGGTAACATCTTATGAAAAACTGTTTTTT. Combining the CDR3 with reference TRBV9 and TRBJ1-4 gives the whole variable domain DSGVTQTPKHLITATGQRVTLRCSPRSGDLSVYWYQQSLDQGLQFLIQYYNGEERAKGNILERFSAQQFPDLHSELNLSSLELGDSALYFCASSVGVTSYEKLFFGSGTQLSVL.

The chain couples TRBV6-1 to TRBJ1-1, with D possibly matching TRBD1 (6 bases). Germline CDR1 MNHNS, CDR2 SASEGT. Trimming took off 1 base at V and 2 bases at J, with 11 bases between the two ends. This CDR3 contains 15 residues. The CDR3 DNA is TGTGCCAGCAGTGAAGGGACAGATTATAACACTGAAGCTTTCTTT. It encodes CASSEGTDYNTEAFF.

The rearrangement links TRBV28 to TRBJ1-6; D perhaps matches TRBD1 (5 bases). Looked up from germline, CDR1 is MDHEN and CDR2 is SYDVKM. Between the trimmed V and J ends, which lost 6 bases and 7 bases, there was a span of 13 bases. The CDR3 sequence is 14 residues long. CDR3 sequence reads: CASSPGTPNSPLHF. The CDR3 DNA reads as TGTGCCAGCAGCCCCGGGACGCCAAATTCACCCCTCCACTTT. The full variable domain, with the rest looked up from reference TRBV28 and TRBJ1-6, is DVKVTQSSRYLVKRTGEKVFLECVQDMDHENMFWYRQDPGLGLRLIYFSYDVKMKEKGDIPEGYSVSREKKERFSLILESASTNQTSMYLCASSPGTPNSPLHFGNGTRLTVT.

V and J are TRBV5-8 and TRBJ2-7, with 15 bases matching TRBD2. V was pared by 4 bases and J by 5 bases, with 10 bases of the junction left unmatched. Per the germline V gene, CDR1 is SGHTS and CDR2 is YDEGEE. This CDR3 region has 17 residues. CDR3 coding DNA: TGTGCCAGCAGCCAGGGACTAGCGGGGGGCTGGAGCAACGAGCAGTACTTC. Protein sequence: CASSQGLAGGWSNEQYF. Full variable domain (missing parts from reference TRBV5-8 and TRBJ2-7): EAGVTQSPTHLIKTRGQQATLRCSPISGHTSVYWYQQALGLGLQFLLWYDEGEERNRGNFPPRFSGRQFPNYSSELNVNALELEDSALYLCASSQGLAGGWSNEQYFGPGTRLTVT.

The V gene is TRBV7-2, the J gene TRBJ1-5; 9 positions agree with TRBD1. Germline CDR1 is SGHTA and CDR2 is FQGNSA. The CDR3 spans 14 residues. Losses at the gene ends were 5 bases for V and 7 bases for J; bases not matched to a gene: 6. The CDR3 sequence: CASSQQGAGQPQHF. As DNA, the CDR3 is TGTGCCAGCAGCCAACAGGGGGCAGGACAGCCCCAGCATTTT.

This clone was detected only a few times. The gene calls are TRBV25-1 and TRBJ1-4; perhaps TRBD1 as D (5 bases). Germline CDR1 reads MGHDK; CDR2 reads SYGVNS. V gave up 8 bases and J gave up 7 bases, with 5 bases separating them. This CDR3 comprises 10 residues. In DNA, the CDR3 is TGTGCCAGCGGGGCTGAAAAACTGTTTTTT. Translated: CASGAEKLFF. Full variable domain (rest looked up from reference TRBV25-1 and TRBJ1-4): EADIYQTPRYLVIGTGKKITLECSQTMGHDKMYWYQQDPGMELHLIHYSYGVNSTEKGDLSSESTVSRIRTEHFPLTLESARPSHTSQYLCASGAEKLFFGSGTQLSVL.